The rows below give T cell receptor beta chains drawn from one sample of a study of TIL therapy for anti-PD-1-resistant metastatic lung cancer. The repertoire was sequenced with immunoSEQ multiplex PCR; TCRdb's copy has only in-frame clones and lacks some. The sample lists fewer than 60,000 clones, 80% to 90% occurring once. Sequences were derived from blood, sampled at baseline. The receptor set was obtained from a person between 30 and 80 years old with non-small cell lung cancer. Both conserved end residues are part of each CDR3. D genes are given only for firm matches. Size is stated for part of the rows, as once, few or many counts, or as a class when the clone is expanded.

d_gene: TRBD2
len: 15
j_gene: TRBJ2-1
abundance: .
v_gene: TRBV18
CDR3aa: CASSPGREIQNEQFF
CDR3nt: TGTGCCAGCTCACCAGGGCGGGAGATTCAGAATGAGCAGTTCTTC

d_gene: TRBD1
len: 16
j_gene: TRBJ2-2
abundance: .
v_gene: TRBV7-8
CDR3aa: CASSLGPTGGGGELFF
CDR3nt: TGTGCCAGCAGCTTAGGACCTACAGGGGGCGGCGGGGAGCTGTTTTTT

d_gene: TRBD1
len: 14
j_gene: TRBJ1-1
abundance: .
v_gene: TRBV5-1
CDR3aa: CASSNGQGPPEAFF
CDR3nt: TGCGCCAGCAGCAATGGACAGGGACCCCCTGAAGCTTTCTTT

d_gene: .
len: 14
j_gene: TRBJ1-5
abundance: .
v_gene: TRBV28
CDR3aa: CASSGGGSGQPQHF
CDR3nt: TGTGCCAGCAGTGGGGGTGGGAGCGGTCAGCCCCAGCATTTT

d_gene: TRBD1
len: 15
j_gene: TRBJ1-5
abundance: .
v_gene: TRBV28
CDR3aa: CASAQGAFGNQPQHF
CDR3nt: TGTGCCAGCGCACAGGGGGCTTTTGGCAATCAGCCCCAGCATTTT

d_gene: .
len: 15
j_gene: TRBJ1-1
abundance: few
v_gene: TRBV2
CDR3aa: CASSPVEGANTEAFF
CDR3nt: TGTGCCAGCAGTCCAGTAGAAGGGGCTAACACTGAAGCTTTCTTT

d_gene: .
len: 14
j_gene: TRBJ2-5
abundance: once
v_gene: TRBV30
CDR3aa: CAWSGYRVAETQYF
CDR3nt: TGTGCCTGGAGTGGGTACAGGGTGGCCGAGACCCAGTACTTC

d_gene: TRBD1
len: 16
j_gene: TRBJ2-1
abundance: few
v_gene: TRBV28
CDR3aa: CASSPPLQGFHNEQFF
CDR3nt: TGTGCCAGCAGTCCCCCGTTACAGGGGTTCCACAATGAGCAGTTCTTC

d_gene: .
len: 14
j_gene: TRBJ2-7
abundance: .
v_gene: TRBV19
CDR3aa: CASSSGQSSYEQYF
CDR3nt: TGTGCCAGTAGTTCAGGACAGAGCTCCTACGAGCAGTACTTC

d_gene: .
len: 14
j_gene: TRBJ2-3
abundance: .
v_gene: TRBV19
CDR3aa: CASSIGQGTDTQYF
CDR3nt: TGTGCCAGTAGTATTGGGCAGGGCACAGATACGCAGTATTTT

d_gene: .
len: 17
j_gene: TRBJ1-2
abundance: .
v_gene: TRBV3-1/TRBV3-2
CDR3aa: CASSQEFPHGWRDGYTF
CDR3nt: TGTGCCAGCAGCCAAGAATTTCCCCACGGGTGGCGGGACGGCTACACCTTC

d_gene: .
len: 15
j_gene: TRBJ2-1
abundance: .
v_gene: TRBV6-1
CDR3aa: CASSERAGDYNEQFF
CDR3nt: TGTGCCAGCAGTGAACGGGCAGGGGACTACAATGAGCAGTTCTTC

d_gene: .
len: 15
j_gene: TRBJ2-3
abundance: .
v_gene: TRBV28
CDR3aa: CASSQRSSSTDTQYF
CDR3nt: TGTGCCAGCAGTCAGCGGAGTTCTAGCACAGATACGCAGTATTTT

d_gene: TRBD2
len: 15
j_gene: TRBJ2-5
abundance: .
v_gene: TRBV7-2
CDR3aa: CASSPRDYRGETQYF
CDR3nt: TGTGCCAGCAGCCCCCGGGACTATAGGGGTGAGACCCAGTACTTC

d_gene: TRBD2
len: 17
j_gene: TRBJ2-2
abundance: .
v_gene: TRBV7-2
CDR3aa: CASSLEAGGRSTGELFF
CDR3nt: TGTGCCAGCAGCTTAGAAGCGGGGGGGAGGAGCACCGGGGAGCTGTTTTTT

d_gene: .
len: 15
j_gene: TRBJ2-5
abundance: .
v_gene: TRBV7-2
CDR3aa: CASSLVAGQGETQYF
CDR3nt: TGTGCCAGCAGCTTAGTTGCCGGACAAGGAGAGACCCAGTACTTC

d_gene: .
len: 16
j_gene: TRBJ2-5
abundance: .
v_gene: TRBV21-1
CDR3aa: CASSKTGTYLQETQYF
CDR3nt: TGTGCCAGCAGCAAAACCGGGACGTACCTTCAAGAGACCCAGTACTTC

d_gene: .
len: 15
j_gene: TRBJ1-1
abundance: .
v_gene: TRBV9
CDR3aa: CASSLLGGGHTEAFF
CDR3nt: TGTGCCAGCAGCCTCCTGGGGGGGGGTCACACTGAAGCTTTCTTT

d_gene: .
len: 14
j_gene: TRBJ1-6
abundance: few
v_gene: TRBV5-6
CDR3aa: CASSFLGGNSPLHF
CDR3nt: TGTGCCAGCAGCTTTTTGGGGGGAAATTCACCCCTCCACTTT

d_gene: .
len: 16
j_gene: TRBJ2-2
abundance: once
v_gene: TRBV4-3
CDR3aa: CASSQGFREGAGELFF
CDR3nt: TGCGCCAGCAGCCAAGGTTTCCGGGAAGGAGCCGGGGAGCTGTTTTTT

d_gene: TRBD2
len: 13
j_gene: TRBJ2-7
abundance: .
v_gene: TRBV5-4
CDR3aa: CASSSGGAYEQYF
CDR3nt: TGTGCCAGCAGCAGCGGGGGGGCCTACGAGCAGTACTTC

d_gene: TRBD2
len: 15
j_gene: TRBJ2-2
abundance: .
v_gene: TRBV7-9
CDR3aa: CASSLSGVNTGELFF
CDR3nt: TGTGCCAGCAGCTTAAGCGGGGTAAACACCGGGGAGCTGTTTTTT